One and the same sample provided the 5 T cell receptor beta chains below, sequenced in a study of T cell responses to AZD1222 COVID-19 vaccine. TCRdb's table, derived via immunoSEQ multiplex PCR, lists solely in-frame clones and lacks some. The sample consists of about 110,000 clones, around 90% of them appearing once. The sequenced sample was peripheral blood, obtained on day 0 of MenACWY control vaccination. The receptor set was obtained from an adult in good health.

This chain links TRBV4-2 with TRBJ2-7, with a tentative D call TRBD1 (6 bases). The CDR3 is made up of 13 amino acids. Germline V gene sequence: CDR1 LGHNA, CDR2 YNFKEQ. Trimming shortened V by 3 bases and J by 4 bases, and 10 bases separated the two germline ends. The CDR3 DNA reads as TGTGCCAGCAGCCAGGGGGACAAATACGAGCAGTACTTC. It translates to CASSQGDKYEQYF.

This CDR3 is CASSPDGNTEAFF. The CDR3 DNA sequence: TGTGCCAGTAGTCCTGACGGGAACACTGAAGCTTTCTTT. This chain links TRBV19 with TRBJ1-1, with D uncertain. V lost 5 bases to trimming and J lost 1 base, with 8 bases between them. The germline CDR1 and CDR2 sequences are LNHDA and SQIVND (reference sequence). There are 13 residues in the CDR3.

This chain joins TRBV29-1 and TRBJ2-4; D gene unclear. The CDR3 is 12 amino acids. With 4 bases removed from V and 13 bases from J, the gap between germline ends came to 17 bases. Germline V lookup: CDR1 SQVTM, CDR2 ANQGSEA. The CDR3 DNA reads TGCAGCGTTGTAATGGGGTTAGGATTACAGTACTTC. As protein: CSVVMGLGLQYF.

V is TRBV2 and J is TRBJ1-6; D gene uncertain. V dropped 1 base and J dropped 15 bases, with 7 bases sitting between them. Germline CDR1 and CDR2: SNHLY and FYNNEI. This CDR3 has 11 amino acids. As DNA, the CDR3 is TGTGCCAGCAGTGAAGAGGGCCACCTCCACTTT. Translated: CASSEEGHLHF.

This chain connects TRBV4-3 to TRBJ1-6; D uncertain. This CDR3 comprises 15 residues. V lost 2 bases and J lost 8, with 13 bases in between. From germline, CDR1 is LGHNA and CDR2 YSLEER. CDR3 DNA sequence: TGCGCCAGCAGCCAACCGGGCCCCGTGGATTCACCCCTCCACTTT. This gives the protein CASSQPGPVDSPLHF.